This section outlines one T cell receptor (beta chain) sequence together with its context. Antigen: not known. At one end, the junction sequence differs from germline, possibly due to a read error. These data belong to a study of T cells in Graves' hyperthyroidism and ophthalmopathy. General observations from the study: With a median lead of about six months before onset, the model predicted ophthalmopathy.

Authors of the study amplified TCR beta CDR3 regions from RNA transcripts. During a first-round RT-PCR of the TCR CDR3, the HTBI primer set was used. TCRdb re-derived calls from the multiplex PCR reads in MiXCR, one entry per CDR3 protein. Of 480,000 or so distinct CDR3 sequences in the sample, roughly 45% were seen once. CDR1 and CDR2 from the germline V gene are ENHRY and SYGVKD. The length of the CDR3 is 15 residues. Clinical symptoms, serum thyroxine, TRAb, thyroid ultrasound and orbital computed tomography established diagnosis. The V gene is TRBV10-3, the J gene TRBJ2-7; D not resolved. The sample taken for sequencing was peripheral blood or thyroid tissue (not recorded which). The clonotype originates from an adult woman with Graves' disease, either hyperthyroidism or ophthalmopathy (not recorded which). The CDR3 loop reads CASSFPNKAIGEQYF. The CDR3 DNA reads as TGTGCCAGCAGTTTCCCGAACAAGGCGATCGGCGAGCAGTACTTC.